This TCR beta chain was sequenced for a study of regulatory T cells in long-lasting Graves disease. Germline lookup yields CDR1 MDHEN and CDR2 SYDVKM. The CDR3 consists of 15 residues. Trimming pared 5 bases from V and 4 bases from J, leaving 15 bases between. With respect to this clonotype: No antigen is known for it.

Specified time point: persistent/refractory GD, antithyroid drugs over 5 years with positive TRAb. From RNA extracted from PBMCs, the TCR library was made. Graves' disease diagnoses used American Thyroid Association guidelines. Whole-study findings and limits: When disease was persistent, TRBV28, TRBJ1-2 and TRBJ2-5 were the favored segments. Less diverse TCR repertoires were seen in persistent Graves' patients than in newly diagnosed ones.

iRepertoire HTBI primers and Arm-PCR of CDR3 regions built TCR beta libraries. Under the authors' procedure: The study identified about 60 TRBV and approximately 15 TRBJ segments across samples. TCRdb re-derived calls from the multiplex PCR reads in MiXCR, one entry per CDR3 protein. The V and J calls and clone size come from TCRdb's table, not from the authors' own analysis. The sample holds 500,000 to 700,000 distinct CDR3 sequences, around 32% seen once. This sample comprised peripheral blood mononuclear cells (PBMCs), obtained when the disease was refractory, from a patient treated with antithyroid drugs. The chain combines TRBV28 with TRBJ1-5; D gene uncertain. The receptor was isolated from a female donor with Graves disease. In DNA form, the CDR3 reads TGTGCCAGCAGTATTTACGGCCGGGAGAATCAGCCCCAGCATTTT. This sequence encodes CASSIYGRENQPQHF.